This T cell receptor beta chain is drawn from a study of T cell changes during pregnancy in multiple sclerosis (dated by TCRdb to between 2018 and 2021). Study-level background: The study examined how the T cell repertoire changed over the course of pregnancy in women with multiple sclerosis.

Library preparation employed the immunoSEQ multiplex PCR assay. TCRdb holds this immuneACCESS table with in-frame rearrangements only. Some clones are missing; in checked studies, unresolved V genes explain under half, and the rest has no known cause. The sample table contains about 79,000 clones; only one count was recorded for around 95% of them. The top ten clones comprise less than 0.75% of the sample. On this clone itself: Its antigen specificity is not known. Base-call qualities are not available, and no considerably larger clone is one nucleotide away.

Sequences LNHDA (CDR1) and SQIVND (CDR2) are obtained from the germline V gene (reference sequence). The cysteine opens and the phenylalanine closes a CDR3 of 12 amino acids. CDR3 DNA only is kept here, 36 bases in frame from base 1. The junction carries 11 bases between V and J, which are trimmed by 7 bases and 5 bases respectively. Specimen: peripheral blood, collected in the second trimester of pregnancy. This clonotype originated in a female donor in good health, enrolled as a control in a pregnancy study. The chain links TRBV19 with TRBJ2-5; no D segment can be confidently identified. The DNA reads as follows: TGTGCCAGTATCCCTAGAAGCGAGACCCAGTACTTC. Translated, this gives CASIPRSETQYF.